The 13 T cell receptor beta chains below come from one sample, sequenced in a study of shared clonotypes between healthy human individuals. Method: immunoSEQ multiplex PCR; TCRdb's copy keeps in-frame clones and lacks some. The sample holds 2 million to 3 million clones; roughly 93% are singletons and the top ten take approximately 0.35%. What was sequenced was naive CD4+ T cells from PBMCs. Subset meaning: CD45RA+ positively selected. These receptors all come from a man younger than 30 in good health. Some clones in this sample may be carry-over from other donors' samples.

V gene TRBV7-8 combines with J gene TRBJ1-5, with 9 bases fitting TRBD1. Germline assignment: CDR1 SGHVS and CDR2 FQNEAQ. V shed 3 bases and J 4 bases; nucleotides not matched to a gene: 13. CDR3 size: 18 residues. The CDR3 nucleotides are TGTGCCAGCAGCTTGGAACCTAGGGACAGGGCCAGAAATCAGCCCCAGCATTTT. This codes for CASSLEPRDRARNQPQHF.

This rearrangement joins TRBV7-9 to TRBJ1-4; TRBD1 agrees at 10 bases. Per the germline V gene, CDR1 is SEHNR and CDR2 is FQNEAQ (reference sequence). V was pared by 6 bases and J by 4 bases, with 8 bases of the junction left unmatched. The CDR3 loop spans 16 amino acids. In DNA form, the CDR3 reads TGTGCCAGCAGTGGGGCCCGGGACAGGGGTAATGAAAAACTGTTTTTT. It is translated as CASSGARDRGNEKLFF.

The genes are TRBV2 and TRBJ1-3, with D maybe TRBD1 (5 bases). The CDR3 spans 17 residues. Germline CDR1 is SNHLY and CDR2 is FYNNEI. Trimming shortened V by 7 bases and J by 0 bases, and 19 bases separated the two germline ends. CDR3 nucleotides: TGTGCCAGCATCCCCCCTGCAGGGCGGACCTCTGGAAACACCATATATTTT. Translation gives CASIPPAGRTSGNTIYF.

This clone appeared a few times. V and J are TRBV5-6 and TRBJ1-2; 10 nucleotides agree with TRBD1. The V gene end was trimmed by 6 bases and the J gene end by 5 bases; junction bases not matched to a gene: 10. The CDR3 totals 15 residues. Germline V gives CDR1 SGHDT, CDR2 YYEEEE. The CDR3 reads CASIQTGTGDYGYTF. CDR3 bases: TGTGCCAGCATACAAACCGGGACAGGGGATTATGGCTACACCTTC.

The rearrangement uses TRBV5-1 and TRBJ2-5; 7 nucleotides match TRBD2. Germline loops: CDR1 SGHRS, CDR2 YFSETQ. With V trimmed by 0 bases and J by 3 bases, 5 bases remained unmatched. The CDR3 spans 15 residues. The CDR3 here is CASSLARAGEETQYF. The CDR3 bases are TGCGCCAGCAGCTTGGCCCGGGCGGGAGAAGAGACCCAGTACTTC.

The V call is TRBV7-8, the J call TRBJ2-4; a possible D gene is TRBD2 (5 bases). Germline V gene lookup returns CDR1 SGHVS and CDR2 FQNEAQ. This CDR3 has 13 amino acids. Trimming removed 5 bases at V and 8 bases at J, with 13 bases between. CDR3 DNA sequence: TGTGCCAGCAGCCTCCCTCCAGCGGACATTCAGTACTTC. Translation: CASSLPPADIQYF.

The chain employs TRBV6-5 and TRBJ2-5; 8 bases are a match to TRBD1. The CDR3 has 15 amino acids. Germline CDR1 and CDR2: MNHEY and SVGAGI. Trimming at V came to 5 bases and at J to 5 bases, leaving 10 bases not matched to a gene. The CDR3 nucleotides are TGTGCCAGCAGTAGATCGGACAGGGAGTGGGAGACCCAGTACTTC. This gives the protein CASSRSDREWETQYF.

This chain joins TRBV10-3 and TRBJ2-7, with D perhaps matching TRBD2 (5 bases). Trimming cost V 6 bases and J 0 bases, with 15 bases left between them. The CDR3 is made up of 15 amino acids. Looked up from germline, CDR1 is ENHRY and CDR2 is SYGVKD. CDR3: CAISVALGSSYEQYF. CDR3 nucleotide sequence: TGTGCCATCAGCGTCGCACTAGGGAGCTCCTACGAGCAGTACTTC.

The V and J genes are TRBV10-3 and TRBJ2-5; no clear D. Matching the DNA end better, TRBJ2-7 makes the J call doubtful. This CDR3 spans 12 amino acids. Per germline, CDR1 ENHRY and CDR2 SYGVKD. CDR3 bases: TGTGCCATCAGTGACGGAGCTTACGAGCAGTACTTC. Its translation is CAISDGAYEQYF.

The chain carries TRBV11-1 and TRBJ2-1; 8 bases agree with TRBD2. After removal of 9 bases from V and 10 bases from J, the junction contained 11 bases not matched to a gene. CDR1 SGHAT and CDR2 FQDESV come from the germline V gene (reference sequence). The CDR3 is 13 amino acids. The CDR3 reads CASSHGTSYEQFF. The CDR3 DNA sequence: TGTGCCAGTTCTCACGGGACTAGTTACGAGCAGTTCTTC.

J is TRBJ1-2 and V is TRBV7-9, with 7 bases matching TRBD1. Germline V gene sequence: CDR1 SEHNR, CDR2 FQNEAQ (reference sequence). The CDR3 consists of 13 residues. J lost 3 bases, V lost 5 bases, and 3 bases had no gene match. In DNA form, the CDR3 reads TGTGCCAGCAGCCCCGACAGGGACTATGGCTACACCTTC. Translated, it gives CASSPDRDYGYTF.

The chain links TRBV28 to TRBJ2-1; a weak D match, TRBD2 (7 bases). V was pared by 4 bases and J by 4 bases, with 17 bases between. Germline V gives CDR1 MDHEN, CDR2 SYDVKM. This CDR3 has 16 residues. The CDR3 protein is CASSSGGTQNYNEQFF. The CDR3 bases are TGTGCCAGCAGTTCCGGGGGGACACAAAATTACAATGAGCAGTTCTTC.

This chain links TRBV6-1 with TRBJ2-1; TRBD2 agrees at 9 bases. The V gene end was trimmed by 1 base and the J gene end by 0 bases; junction bases not matched to a gene: 7. This CDR3 region has 18 residues. Germline values: CDR1 MNHNS, CDR2 SASEGT. CDR3: CASSEGSGRLRSYNEQFF. The CDR3 bases are TGTGCCAGCAGTGAAGGAAGCGGGAGGCTCCGCTCCTACAATGAGCAGTTCTTC.